The 20 T cell receptor beta chains given below trace back to one sample, sequenced in a study of blood T cell repertoires in COVID-19. Clones were sequenced by immunoSEQ multiplex PCR, and TCRdb holds only the in-frame ones, with some missing. This sample has 150,000 to 200,000 clones, with about 82% found just once. The sample comprised peripheral blood. The receptors come from a woman younger than 45 with acute or convalescent COVID-19.

This clone was found once. The chain uses TRBV10-3 and TRBJ1-4; TRBD1 might be the D (6 bases). The V gene's germline CDR1 is ENHRY and CDR2 SYGVKD. CDR3 length equals 14 residues. The V and J ends lost 3 bases and 11 bases respectively, with 16 bases between them. The DNA for the CDR3 is TGTGCCATCAGTGATACAGGGAAGTTCTCGAAACTGTTTTTT. It specifies CAISDTGKFSKLFF.

The chain uses TRBV7-2 and TRBJ2-5, with TRBD2 identical over 10 bases. The CDR3 consists of 16 residues. Germline assignment: CDR1 SGHTA and CDR2 FQGNSA. V shed 4 bases, J shed 1 base, and the junction held 6 bases outside the gene matches. As DNA, the CDR3 is TGTGCCAGCAGCTCGCAGCGGGAGGGCCCCCAAGAGACCCAGTACTTC. Encoded protein: CASSSQREGPQETQYF.

This chain uses TRBV11-2 with TRBJ2-5, with TRBD2 matching over 11 bases. The CDR3 has 18 residues. From germline, CDR1 is SGHAT and CDR2 FQNNGV. The trim removed 5 bases at V and 4 bases at J, leaving 15 bases unmatched. The CDR3 DNA follows: TGTGCCAGCAGCCCCTTTGGGGTTAGCGGGAGGGCCAGAGAGACCCAGTACTTC. This encodes CASSPFGVSGRARETQYF.

CDR3 region: CASSGRVHGYTF. The CDR3 bases are TGTGCCAGCAGCGGCAGGGTTCATGGCTACACCTTC. J is TRBJ1-2 and V is TRBV9; D is possibly TRBD1 (5 bases). CDR3 length: 12 residues. V was trimmed by 3 bases and J by 6 bases, leaving 9 bases between them. The germline V gene has CDR1 SGDLS and CDR2 YYNGEE.

This chain joins TRBV28 and TRBJ1-5, with D possibly TRBD1 on 6 matching bases. The CDR3 sequence is 15 residues long. Germline-derived CDR1 and CDR2 are MDHEN and SYDVKM. V was pared by 4 bases and J by 8 bases, with 18 bases between. CDR3 nucleotide sequence: TGTGCCAGCAGTTCATGGGACACGGAGTCGAAGCCCCAGCATTTT. It encodes CASSSWDTESKPQHF.

V usage is TRBV5-1 and J usage is TRBJ1-6, with a weak D call TRBD1 (5 bases). Germline CDR1 is SGHRS and CDR2 is YFSETQ. V dropped 0 bases and J dropped 10 bases, with 11 bases sitting between them. CDR3 length: 14 residues. CDR3 DNA: TGCGCCAGCAGCTTGGAGGCGGGGGTCTCACCCCTCCACTTT. It translates to CASSLEAGVSPLHF.

This clone was seen a handful of times. This sequence joins TRBV7-8 and TRBJ1-2, with 7 nucleotides matching TRBD1. The CDR3 is made up of 15 amino acids. Per the germline V gene, CDR1 is SGHVS and CDR2 is FQNEAQ. The trim removed 1 base at V and 7 bases at J, leaving 9 bases unmatched. CDR3 coding DNA: TGTGCCAGCAGCTTAGGTGACAGGGTCTTAGGTGGCTACACCTTC. Residues: CASSLGDRVLGGYTF.

This clone showed up just a few times. J is TRBJ1-1 and V is TRBV29-1; TRBD1 matches at 7 bases. Germline-derived CDR1 and CDR2 are SQVTM and ANQGSEA. The CDR3 contains 15 residues. V shed 7 bases and J 3 bases; nucleotides not matched to a gene: 14. For the CDR3, the DNA is TGCAGCGCAAAGGGGCGTAGGGGGCGCGACACTGAAGCTTTCTTT. Protein sequence: CSAKGRRGRDTEAFF. Complete variable domain (other parts from reference TRBV29-1 and TRBJ1-1): SAVISQKPSRDICQRGTSLTIQCQVDSQVTMMFWYRQQPGQSLTLIATANQGSEATYESGFVIDKFPISRPNLTFSTLTVSNMSPEDSSIYLCSAKGRRGRDTEAFFGQGTRLTVV.

This chain links TRBV7-9 with TRBJ2-7; possible D gene TRBD2, 5 bases. The CDR3 has 12 residues. V lost 8 bases, J lost 0 bases, and 8 bases lay in between. From germline, CDR1 is SEHNR and CDR2 FQNEAQ (reference sequence). The CDR3 region has the DNA TGTGCCAGCTCCGGGGACTCCTACGAGCAGTACTTC. Translation: CASSGDSYEQYF.

The rearrangement links TRBV19 to TRBJ1-1; D unclear. Trimming removed 5 bases at V and 1 base at J, with 14 bases between. This CDR3 is built from 15 residues. CDR1 and CDR2 from the germline V gene are LNHDA and SQIVND (reference sequence). The CDR3 DNA follows: TGTGCCAGTAGTCCGGCCCCGACTGGGAACACTGAAGCTTTCTTT. Its protein product is CASSPAPTGNTEAFF.

The rearrangement uses TRBV7-2 and TRBJ1-6; 10 bases are a match to TRBD1. Germline trimming cut 5 bases from V and 9 bases from J; bases unmatched to any gene: 7. The CDR3 covers 15 residues. Germline loops: CDR1 SGHTA, CDR2 FQGNSA. Here the CDR3 DNA reads TGTGCCAGCAGCCCTGATGGACAGGGGGGTTCACCCCTCCACTTT. This encodes CASSPDGQGGSPLHF.

Comments on this clone: Other DNA sequences of this sample code for an identical CDR3. The chain uses TRBV6-4 and TRBJ2-3; 7 bases fit TRBD2. The CDR3 contains 15 residues. Losses at the gene ends were 3 bases for V and 1 base for J; bases not matched to a gene: 4. The germline gives CDR1 MRHNA, CDR2 SNTAGT. CDR3 nucleotides: TGTGCCAGCAGTGATAGGGCGGGAGGCACAGATACGCAGTATTTT. Translated, it gives CASSDRAGGTDTQYF.

The chain is built from TRBV27 and TRBJ2-2, with a possible D match to TRBD1 (6 bases). The germline V gene has CDR1 MNHEY and CDR2 SMNVEV (reference sequence). The CDR3 totals 15 residues. Trimming took 6 bases from V and 5 from J, leaving 16 bases between them. The CDR3 protein is CASRFGTSGTGELFF. As DNA, the CDR3 is TGTGCCAGCAGATTCGGGACATCGGGGACCGGGGAGCTGTTTTTT.

V is TRBV7-8 and J is TRBJ2-7; 8 bases are shared with TRBD2. J was trimmed by 4 bases and V by 0 bases; bases with no gene match: 17. Germline V CDR1 and CDR2: SGHVS, FQNEAQ. CDR3 length: 19 amino acids. The CDR3, as DNA: TGTGCCAGCAGCTTAGCCTCCTTACTTAACCGGGGGGGCTTATACGAGCAGTACTTC. Translating gives CASSLASLLNRGGLYEQYF.

The V and J genes are TRBV18 and TRBJ2-7, with 8 bases matching TRBD2. CDR1 is KGHSH, CDR2 LQKENI, per germline. The CDR3 has 16 residues. The J segment lost 1 base and the V segment lost 3 bases, leaving 8 bases of the junction unmatched. The CDR3: CASSPSGGRKSYEQYF. In nucleotides, the CDR3 is TGTGCCAGCTCACCGTCGGGCGGGAGGAAATCCTACGAGCAGTACTTC. The entire variable domain, with the rest obtained from reference TRBV18 and TRBJ2-7, is as follows: NAGVMQNPRHLVRRRGQEARLRCSPMKGHSHVYWYRQLPEEGLKFMVYLQKENIIDESGMPKERFSAEFPKEGPSILRIQQVVRGDSAAYFCASSPSGGRKSYEQYFGPGTRLTVT.

The chain combines TRBV10-3 with TRBJ1-6; 9 bases are a match to TRBD1. Germline loops: CDR1 ENHRY, CDR2 SYGVKD. With 6 bases clipped from V and 9 bases from J, the junction kept 9 bases outside the gene matches. The CDR3 extends over 15 amino acids. Here the CDR3 DNA reads TGTGCCATCAGCCGTACTAGGGACAGGGTTTCACCCCTCCACTTT. It yields the protein CAISRTRDRVSPLHF.

The chain couples TRBV27 to TRBJ1-2, with no clear D. Looked up from germline, CDR1 is MNHEY and CDR2 is SMNVEV (reference sequence). V lost 7 bases, J lost 2 bases, and 11 bases lay in between. The CDR3 length is 13 residues. CDR3 DNA sequence: TGTGCCAGCACGTCGGGTAGGAACTATGGCTACACCTTC. Protein sequence: CASTSGRNYGYTF.

The V gene is TRBV18, the J gene TRBJ2-1, with a possible D match to TRBD1 (6 bases). The V gene's germline CDR1 is KGHSH and CDR2 LQKENI. The V gene lost 4 bases and the J gene lost 4 bases, with 8 bases spanning the gap. CDR3 size: 13 residues. CDR3 coding DNA: TGTGCCAGCTCACTTGACAGGTACAATGAGCAGTTCTTC. Encoded protein: CASSLDRYNEQFF.

This chain connects TRBV9 to TRBJ1-2; possible D gene TRBD1, 5 bases. V dropped 2 bases and J dropped 8 bases, with 16 bases sitting between them. This CDR3 is 14 amino acids long. The V gene's germline CDR1 is SGDLS and CDR2 YYNGEE. The CDR3 DNA is TGTGCCAGCAGCGTTGGACGGTCTAGGGGAGGCTACACCTTC. Protein sequence: CASSVGRSRGGYTF.

The chain joins TRBV30 to TRBJ1-6; 7 positions match TRBD1. The germline gives CDR1 GTSNPN, CDR2 SVGIG (reference sequence). With 5 bases clipped from V and 10 bases from J, the junction kept 5 bases outside the gene matches. The CDR3 extends over 12 amino acids. The CDR3 sequence is CAWETGNSPLHF. Here the CDR3 DNA reads TGTGCCTGGGAGACAGGGAACTCACCCCTCCACTTT.